The present T cell receptor beta chain was sequenced within a study of blood T cell repertoires in COVID-19. Study as a whole: The origin of the acute and convalescent COVID-19 samples was the United States, Italy and Spain. PBMCs, B-cell-depleted T cells, or T cells provided the cDNA or gDNA that made up the material.

Authors' methods: Reference gene primer amplification yielded estimated nucleated cell counts. Some clones are missing from TCRdb's copy, which holds only in-frame ones; the method was immunoSEQ multiplex PCR. From that table come the V and J calls and clone size; the DNA was used to work out D and trimming. The sample includes about 270,000 clones, 84% of them seen just once. This clone was seen a handful of times. V lost 3 bases, J lost 1 base, and 20 bases stayed unmatched. Germline CDR1 and CDR2: LNHDA and SQIVND (reference sequence). This CDR3 region has 21 residues. Enrollment of patients from Seattle took place during active infection, with longitudinal follow-up.

The TCR sequence derives from a human donor with COVID-19, enrolled during active disease. The donor label of this sample is uncertain. The specimen sequenced was peripheral blood. This rearrangement joins TRBV19 to TRBJ2-3; 9 bases are a match to TRBD2. The CDR3 DNA sequence: TGTGCCAGTAGTATCTACCTAGCGGGATTTGGAGGGGTAGGAGGCACAGATACGCAGTATTTT. This sequence encodes CASSIYLAGFGGVGGTDTQYF. The complete variable domain, with remaining parts taken from reference TRBV19 and TRBJ2-3, reads DGGITQSPKYLFRKEGQNVTLSCEQNLNHDAMYWYRQDPGQGLRLIYYSQIVNDFQKGDIAEGYSVSREKKESFPLTVTSAQKNPTAFYLCASSIYLAGFGGVGGTDTQYFGPGTRLTVL.